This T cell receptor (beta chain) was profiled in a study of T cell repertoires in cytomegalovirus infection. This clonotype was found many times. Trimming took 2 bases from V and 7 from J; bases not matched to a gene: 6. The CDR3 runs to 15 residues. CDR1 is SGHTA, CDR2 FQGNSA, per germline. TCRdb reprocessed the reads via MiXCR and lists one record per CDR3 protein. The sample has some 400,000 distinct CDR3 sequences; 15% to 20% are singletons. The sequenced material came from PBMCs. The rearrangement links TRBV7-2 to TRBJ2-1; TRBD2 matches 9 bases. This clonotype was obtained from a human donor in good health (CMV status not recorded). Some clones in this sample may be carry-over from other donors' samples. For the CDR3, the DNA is TGTGCCAGCAGCTTATGGCTAGCGGGAAATAATGAGCAGTTCTTC. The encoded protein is CASSLWLAGNNEQFF.